This TCR beta chain was identified in a study of blood T cell repertoires in COVID-19. This CDR3 is built from 14 residues. CDR1 and CDR2 from the germline V gene are LGHNT and FRNRAP. TCRdb keeps only in-frame clones here, not all; method: immunoSEQ multiplex PCR. The sample yields about 300,000 clones, around 90% seen once. Ten or more counts support this clone. The specimen was peripheral blood. The chain recombines TRBV12-5 with TRBJ2-2, with TRBD1 matching over 7 bases. This clonotype originated in a man aged 18 to 29 with active or convalescent COVID-19. CDR3: CASRQGVGTGELFF. CDR3 sequence (DNA): TGTGCCTCTCGACAGGGTGTGGGCACCGGGGAGCTGTTTTTT.